This is a list of T cell receptor beta chains from one sample in a study of blood T cell repertoires in COVID-19. TCRdb's copy holds only in-frame clones and misses some; the assay was immunoSEQ multiplex PCR. This table has about 78,000 clones, roughly 90% appearing once. The sequencing input was peripheral blood. The receptors originated from a woman older than 75 with active or convalescent COVID-19. Each CDR3 is given with its conserved first and last residue. Clone size, where shown, is once, few, many, or a class for clones that have expanded.

v_call: TRBV5-1; clone_size: NA; cdr3_aa: CASSPPSGAYNEQFF
v_call: TRBV5-1; clone_size: few; cdr3_aa: CASSNGGPPGANVLTF
v_call: TRBV7-9; clone_size: NA; cdr3_aa: CASSLSRVGQETQYF
v_call: TRBV6-5; clone_size: NA; cdr3_aa: CASSTPGQGGEKLFF
v_call: TRBV4-3; clone_size: NA; cdr3_aa: CASSQELDFRGQFF
v_call: TRBV7-2; clone_size: once; cdr3_aa: CASSPGQNYGYTF
v_call: TRBV5-4; clone_size: NA; cdr3_aa: CASSLGRLRTGELFF
v_call: TRBV2; clone_size: NA; cdr3_aa: CASSEGSRVQPQHF
v_call: TRBV29-1; clone_size: NA; cdr3_aa: CSVVAGGTGELFF
v_call: TRBV7-3; clone_size: NA; cdr3_aa: CASSLNRGAGDTQYF
v_call: TRBV2; clone_size: NA; cdr3_aa: CASSDSRVSETQYF
v_call: TRBV19; clone_size: NA; cdr3_aa: CASRGWGRGTEAFF
v_call: TRBV29-1; clone_size: NA; cdr3_aa: CSVGAGKRNEQFF
v_call: TRBV18; clone_size: few; cdr3_aa: CASSPNRNTEAFF
v_call: TRBV4-3; clone_size: once; cdr3_aa: CASSQGPGLAGYLTGELFF
v_call: TRBV14; clone_size: NA; cdr3_aa: CASSPRPLRGNSPLHF
v_call: TRBV27; clone_size: NA; cdr3_aa: CASKHLGLAGPHEQFF
v_call: TRBV19; clone_size: NA; cdr3_aa: CASSTGRHQPQHF
v_call: TRBV18; clone_size: NA; cdr3_aa: CASSPGGTEQFF
v_call: TRBV7-9; clone_size: NA; cdr3_aa: CASSFATSGEQYF
v_call: TRBV7-2; clone_size: NA; cdr3_aa: CASSLTLFPQYNEQFF
v_call: TRBV29-1; clone_size: NA; cdr3_aa: CSVNSGPQESYNEQFF
v_call: TRBV19; clone_size: once; cdr3_aa: CASSSGLAGVGVSTDTQYF
v_call: TRBV6-5; clone_size: NA; cdr3_aa: CASSYNSLSGHTF
v_call: TRBV5-1; clone_size: once; cdr3_aa: CASSPPSYNSPLHF
v_call: TRBV3-1/TRBV3-2; clone_size: NA; cdr3_aa: CASSQGGVNEKLFF
v_call: TRBV7-2; clone_size: few; cdr3_aa: CASSLEDYSSYEQYF
v_call: TRBV7-9; clone_size: NA; cdr3_aa: CASSLAASTDTQYF
v_call: TRBV24-1; clone_size: NA; cdr3_aa: CATSHRGSYEQYF
v_call: TRBV19; clone_size: NA; cdr3_aa: CASSTLGQGVHEQYF
v_call: TRBV18; clone_size: NA; cdr3_aa: CASSPRQGWALAGDNEQFF
v_call: TRBV5-4; clone_size: NA; cdr3_aa: CASSLQGQGGQPQHF
v_call: TRBV7-9; clone_size: NA; cdr3_aa: CASSSHQGSYEQYF
v_call: TRBV6-6; clone_size: NA; cdr3_aa: CASRRYGTENSPLHF
v_call: TRBV7-3; clone_size: NA; cdr3_aa: CASSLGKPGNEQFF
v_call: TRBV6-5; clone_size: NA; cdr3_aa: CASSYVIAGQETQYF
v_call: TRBV19; clone_size: NA; cdr3_aa: CASSTGFVAGDEQFF
v_call: TRBV27; clone_size: once; cdr3_aa: CASRGQATNYGYTF
v_call: TRBV7-9; clone_size: NA; cdr3_aa: CASSLAGGDSNQPQHF
v_call: TRBV6-5; clone_size: NA; cdr3_aa: CASSYSSGGGNQPQHF
v_call: TRBV7-2; clone_size: NA; cdr3_aa: CASTFGGAEQFF
v_call: TRBV24-1; clone_size: once; cdr3_aa: CATSEPGTEPYGYTF
v_call: TRBV5-6; clone_size: few; cdr3_aa: CASTLALRTGVNNEQFF
v_call: TRBV6-2/TRBV6-3; clone_size: NA; cdr3_aa: CASSYGRGLYNEQFF
v_call: TRBV4-3; clone_size: few; cdr3_aa: CASSQDRFARGYTF
v_call: TRBV28; clone_size: once; cdr3_aa: CASSLPLAGGPYNEQFF
v_call: TRBV18; clone_size: NA; cdr3_aa: CASSPRQASLDTDTQYF
v_call: TRBV18; clone_size: NA; cdr3_aa: CASSPVSRGAAREQYF
v_call: TRBV5-1; clone_size: NA; cdr3_aa: CASSLGLAGSGELFF
v_call: TRBV7-7; clone_size: NA; cdr3_aa: CASSLRDRVDPLGYGYTF
v_call: TRBV27; clone_size: once; cdr3_aa: CASRTTGGFTEAFF
v_call: TRBV18; clone_size: NA; cdr3_aa: CASSLSTGRTGNTIYF
v_call: TRBV2; clone_size: few; cdr3_aa: CASKPGQANEKLFF
v_call: TRBV3-1/TRBV3-2; clone_size: NA; cdr3_aa: CASSPYTGELFF
v_call: TRBV5-1; clone_size: NA; cdr3_aa: CASSLEGPGRAPLHF
v_call: TRBV28; clone_size: NA; cdr3_aa: CASSPGAGSVPQHF
v_call: TRBV2; clone_size: few; cdr3_aa: CASSREEGYEQYF
v_call: TRBV19; clone_size: once; cdr3_aa: CASSIGYYEPYNEQFF
v_call: TRBV28; clone_size: NA; cdr3_aa: CASSLGGSADTQYF
v_call: TRBV6-1; clone_size: NA; cdr3_aa: CASSESQGGNQPQHF